Sequencing of this T cell receptor (beta chain) was carried out in a study of cytomegalovirus exposure and HLA in healthy donors. Germline CDR1 and CDR2: SGDLS and YYNGEE. V lost 3 bases and J lost 1; bases outside the gene matches: 3. This CDR3 comprises 15 residues. Whole-study results and caveats: Reportedly, diagnosis of cytomegalovirus status by the classifier showed high specificity and sensitivity. Specific recognition of CMV antigens was confirmed in vitro for a few chains (all CMV-associated). Analyzed later, association rates of TCRs varied across HLA loci, with DRB1 most and HLA-C fewest. CMV serostatus was the sole immune exposure data available.

This clone was counted once. What it binds is unknown. The PCR made use of 60 Vbeta and 13 Jbeta primers. The data were produced by immunoSEQ multiplex PCR, yet TCRdb's version contains in-frame clones alone and is incomplete. Of 250,000 to 350,000 clones detected, about 87% appear once; the ten largest clones hold roughly 2.1%. This sequence originates from a young woman in good health and CMV-seronegative. Sequencing was performed on PBMCs. The chain couples TRBV9 to TRBJ2-3; 9 nucleotides line up with TRBD2. CDR3 loop: CASSARTSGTDTQYF. The CDR3 DNA is TGTGCCAGCAGCGCCCGGACTAGCGGCACAGATACGCAGTATTTT.